Listed here is a single TCR beta chain. This sample stems from a study of blood T cell repertoires in COVID-19. V trimming: 8 bases; J trimming: 3 bases; junction bases outside the gene matches: 6. This CDR3 spans 13 amino acids. Germline-derived CDR1 and CDR2 are MNHEY and SVGAGI. TCRdb's table, derived via immunoSEQ multiplex PCR, lists solely in-frame clones and lacks some. The sample lists roughly 120,000 clones; 65% to 80% were seen once. Source material: peripheral blood. The J gene is TRBJ2-7, the V gene TRBV6-5; 8 bases align to TRBD1. The receptor was derived from a human donor with acute or convalescent COVID-19. The donor label of this sample is uncertain. Here the CDR3 reads CASARTGIYEQYF. CDR3 sequence (DNA): TGTGCCAGCGCTCGGACAGGGATCTACGAGCAGTACTTC.